This TCR beta chain was captured by sequencing in a study of cytomegalovirus exposure and HLA in healthy donors (dated 2017 in TCRdb). Regarding the study in general: An earlier analysis of roughly 570 of the donors reported 276 Gb of sequence data and 95 million to 120 million unique TCR beta sequences obtained from about 200 million T cells. Across under 500 genotyped donors of the cohort, an average of roughly 250,000 unique TCR beta nucleotide sequences per donor were sequenced, and roughly 20% of those sequences were non-productive. Of the approximately 400 genotyped donors, around 81% fell in the genetic ancestry cluster associated with self-reported Caucasian donors. An early release covering roughly 640 HLA-typed donors comprised about 300 gigabases of sequencing data and 65 million to 100 million unique TCR sequences. Because of strong linkage in the cohort, roughly five DR-DQ haplotypes were treated as single units for association and clustering. The aim of the study was to test whether cataloging public T cell receptors could identify signatures of past pathogen exposure. HLA typing included class I and class II loci at four-digit resolution. Using immunosequencing, the study profiled T cell repertoires from approximately 700 subjects and related those repertoires to cytomegalovirus serostatus. All discovery cohort repertoires had been generated on a single sequencing platform. Donor age, sex, ethnicity and CMV serostatus were compiled alongside the repertoire data. In addition to the first cohort of approximately 670 subjects, a separate validation cohort of 130 or so different subjects was used. The study combined high-throughput TCR immunosequencing, statistical association of individual TCRs with disease status, and machine learning to predict cytomegalovirus infection status. The later analysis used no new phenotypic data to find candidate immune exposures, relying instead on TCR beta sequences and their occurrence across donors. A later analysis re-examined previously published TCR beta repertoires from roughly 720 donors and added high-resolution HLA genotyping to investigate patterns of TCR occurrence. In an earlier analysis of more than 550 of the donors, high-throughput TCR beta sequencing was used to judge whether each TCR beta V gene segment behaved as functional or pseudogenic. Typing coverage varied by locus: roughly 629-630 donors for A, B, C, DRB1 and DQB1; approximately 500 for DQA1; about 600 for DPA1; around 450 for DPB1. Genome-wide SNP genotypes for about three fifths of the 666 donors were used in a later genetic analysis, which treated that subset as a discovery cohort.

Library creation used the immunoSEQ multiplex PCR assay. The multiplex PCR relied on a mix of 60 forward primers for TCR Vbeta segments and 13 reverse primers for TCR Jbeta segments. A multiplex PCR assay on genomic DNA amplified the CDR3 region of rearranged TCR beta genes. The Illumina HiSeq System was used to sequence the amplified TCR beta libraries as 87-base-pair reads. The paper's data handling went like this. A later analysis tallied roughly 78 million unique TCR beta chains across the 650 to 750 repertoires, and some 10 million of those chains were shared by two or more donors. To remove PCR and sequencing errors, raw reads were error-corrected and collapsed into unique sequences using a nearest-neighbor algorithm that merged closely related sequences. To assign V, D and J gene segments, CDR3 sequences were aligned to IMGT reference sequences. For a sequence to be retained, at least a six-nucleotide match to both a V gene segment and a J gene segment was required. A rearrangement was called productive if the CDR3 had no stop codons and remained in frame with V and J, and every other rearrangement was called non-productive. Following IMGT convention, CDR3 was defined as the stretch from the second conserved V-encoded cysteine to the conserved J-encoded phenylalanine. In an earlier analysis of roughly 610 of the donors, sequences lacking an unambiguous match to a single V gene segment were excluded. An earlier analysis of approximately 590 of the donors called V segments functional above 56.7% productive rearrangements and segregating when the between-donor standard deviation exceeded 5%. To diagnose cytomegalovirus status from the catalog of TCR beta chain sequences, a statistical classification framework was built. V and J gene assignment, in a later analysis, came from comparing TCR nucleotide sequences with IMGT/GENE-DB human TR gene sequences. A later analysis assigned CDR3 sequences and most-parsimonious VDJ recombination scenarios with the TCRdist pipeline. In a later analysis, each TCR beta chain was defined by its CDR3 amino acid sequence together with its V-gene family, and reads without a unique V-gene family were excluded. As a way to deal with suspected cross-contamination and a sequencing artifact, a later analysis dropped roughly 620 nucleotide sequences that were highly shared and had low generation probability. In a later analysis, a clonal expansion index for each public chain was calculated from normalized within-repertoire ranks of inferred template counts. In a later analysis, generation probabilities were computed with a VDJ recombination model fitted to out-of-frame rearrangements, and the resulting probabilities were checked against IGoR. Hypergeometric tests were used in a later analysis to score TCR-TCR, TCR-HLA and TCR-CMV co-occurrence, with a repertoire-size bias correction applied to the TCR pairs. A later analysis estimated false discovery rates by permuting HLA or CMV assignments 20 times. In a later analysis, co-occurring TCRs were grouped using DBSCAN, with TCRdist sequence similarity added in when clustering inside HLA-allele-positive subsets. Repertoires with fewer than 30,000 or more than 120,000 public chains were left out of co-occurrence clustering, as were five repertoires with anomalous nucleotide sharing. This immuneACCESS table, as held by TCRdb, lists in-frame sequences with V and J called but not all clones. Of the missing ones, under half trace to an unresolved V gene in checked studies; the others have no known cause. That table is the source of V, J and clone size, and D and trimming were worked out from the DNA. The sample table contains almost 200,000 clones; only one count was recorded for around 78% of them. 1.5% to 2% of the sample lies in the top ten.

V drops 4 bases and J drops 0 bases, leaving 7 bases in between. Its CDR3 holds 15 amino acids, cysteine through phenylalanine. Only the CDR3 DNA is retained, 45 bases long and in frame from the first base. As concerns this clone: Its antigen remains unidentified. The input lacks base qualities; no much larger clone sits a single base away.

The cohort comprised hundreds of healthy bone marrow donors. All cohort members were sampled while nominally healthy, although unrecorded immune exposures were likely present. The donor was CMV seronegative and was included in the group of about 350 seronegative cohort members. A peripheral blood sample was collected from each donor, and TCR beta sequencing was performed on peripheral blood mononuclear cells. The Qiagen DNeasy Blood Extraction Kit was used to extract genomic DNA from the blood cell samples. Study-wide conclusions, independent of this receptor: HLA typing was unavailable for some donors at each locus, so association tests used only the typed subset. When HLA alleles, especially DR and DQ, strongly co-occurred, TCR associations were difficult to assign to individual alleles. In a later analysis, HLA-associated TCR beta chains were found to be more clonally expanded and to have lower generation probabilities than equally common non-associated chains. The only immune exposure information available for the cohort was CMV serostatus. The earlier analysis of almost 600 of the donors excluded some 15 rarely observed V segments, including chromosome 9 orphons, because counts were too low. In an earlier analysis of under 600 of the donors, most TCR beta V segments were observed in productive rearrangements about 90% or about 30% of the time, broadly matching IMGT annotations. The cohort was sequenced for TCR beta chains only, and without alpha or paired-chain data the features that could be detected were limited. Linkage disequilibrium might explain the correlated functional status among segregating V segments, but an unknown experimental factor could not be excluded. In a later analysis, several top co-occurrence clusters were reported to appear linked to parvovirus B19, influenza, CMV and Epstein-Barr virus. According to a later genetic analysis, donors in an Asian-associated ancestry cluster had fewer N-insertions in productive TCRs than the approximately 630-donor mean. In a later analysis, the rate of TCR association differed among HLA loci, with DRB1 alleles having the most associated TCRs and HLA-C alleles having the fewest. A later genetic analysis associated a missense DCLRE1C variant with V-gene and J-gene trimming of TCR beta chains, and an independent cohort replicated the association. In the study, some 180 TCR beta chains were listed as associated with cytomegalovirus. The authors suggested that the approach could potentially be generalized to other disease states and immunological phenotypes. Sequencing depth was assumed to be roughly uniform across donors in the presence/absence analyses, though that assumption may not hold. At a false discovery rate of 0.05, a later analysis linked about 16,000 TCR beta sequences to specific HLA alleles. A few of the identified cytomegalovirus-associated TCR beta chains were confirmed in vitro to be specific for cytomegalovirus antigens. Most TCR sequences were observed very rarely across donors, whereas some public TCRs were present in many individuals. A further reported finding was that TCR beta sequences accurately predicted the HLA-A and HLA-B alleles for most subjects in the first cohort. A group of highly shared sequence variants was considered likely to be a technical artifact of the sequencing pipeline. Some IMGT-functional V segments, including TRBV6-2 and TRBV6-3, could not be distinguished by the 87-base-pair reads and were therefore excluded. The classifier was reported to diagnose cytomegalovirus status with high specificity and sensitivity in both the original and validation cohorts. A later analysis found that most CMV-associated TCR beta chains appeared HLA-restricted, with HLA associations seemingly driven largely by CMV exposure.

Recombination connected TRBV23-1 to TRBJ2-6; a tentative D call is TRBD2 (6 bases match). TRBV23-1 is treated as an ORF (open reading frame) with a function not yet certain. This clonotype was obtained from a man aged 25-40 years in good health and CMV-seronegative. Source material: PBMCs. Here is the DNA: TGCGCCAGCAGTCGCGGGGACTCTGGGGCCAACGTCCTGACTTTC. It codes for CASSRGDSGANVLTF.